Below are 7 T cell receptor beta chains sequenced from a single sample in a study of Ad26.COV2.S vaccination and SARS-CoV-2 variants. Treatment noted: over 15 received Ad26.COV2.S at low or high dose, single or two shots; several received placebo; per-sample allocation not given. Day 63 after the first vaccine or placebo injection was the time point for sampling. Sequencing was performed with immunoSEQ multiplex PCR; in TCRdb, only in-frame clones are kept and a portion is missing. This sample has some 390,000 clones; 80% to 90% occur once, and the top ten carry 3% to 4.5%. This material consisted of peripheral blood, taken in a trial of Ad26.COV2.S vaccine versus placebo. The receptors derive from a person between 18 and 65 years old who received the Ad26.COV2.S COVID-19 vaccine or a placebo.

The chain combines TRBV10-3 with TRBJ2-3; D gene uncertain. Deletions cut 11 bases from V and 1 base from J, with 7 bases between. The CDR3 extends over 11 amino acids. Per germline, CDR1 ENHRY and CDR2 SYGVKD. DNA for the CDR3: TGTGCCTTTTCTGGCACAGATACGCAGTATTTT. Translation: CAFSGTDTQYF.

This chain links TRBV6-5 with TRBJ1-4, with a weak D call TRBD1 (5 bases). Trimming removed 8 bases from V and 5 bases from J, with 15 bases in between. This CDR3 region has 14 residues. CDR1 is MNHEY, CDR2 SVGAGI, per germline. The CDR3 loop is CASAPTWGNEKLFF. For the CDR3, the DNA is TGTGCCAGCGCCCCGACTTGGGGGAATGAAAAACTGTTTTTT.

V usage is TRBV5-8 and J usage is TRBJ1-1; no firm D call. The CDR3 is 13 residues long. Germline V CDR1 and CDR2: SGHTS, YDEGEE. Trimming pared 0 bases from V and 1 base from J, leaving 4 bases between. As DNA, the CDR3 is TGTGCCAGCAGCTTGGGGTGGAACACTGAAGCTTTCTTT. It translates to CASSLGWNTEAFF.

The chain links TRBV3-1 (or the pseudogene TRBV3-2) to TRBJ1-4; tentative D call: TRBD1 (5 bases). Trimming stripped 1 base from V and 7 bases from J, with 13 bases between. Germline V gene lookup returns CDR1 LGHDT and CDR2 YNNKEL (reference sequence). This CDR3 is 15 amino acids long. For the CDR3, the DNA is TGTGCCAGCAGCCAAGCTGTAGGGGAGGGTGAAAAACTGTTTTTT. Its translation is CASSQAVGEGEKLFF.

The chain is built from TRBV19 and TRBJ1-1; D unclear. CDR1 and CDR2 from the germline V gene are LNHDA and SQIVND (reference sequence). This CDR3 comprises 14 residues. The V gene lost 7 bases and the J gene lost 1 base, with 13 bases spanning the gap. The CDR3 bases are TGTGCCAGTAAGGAGCAGACATGGAACACTGAAGCTTTCTTT. Protein product: CASKEQTWNTEAFF.

The chain combines TRBV19 with TRBJ2-4, with TRBD1 matching 10 bases. The CDR3 has 15 amino acids. Unmatched junction bases numbered 6, after V lost 9 bases and J lost 1 base. The germline gives CDR1 LNHDA, CDR2 SQIVND (reference sequence). The CDR3 nucleotides read TGTGCCAGCCGACCGGGACAGGGGGCCAAAAACATTCAGTACTTC. This translates into CASRPGQGAKNIQYF.

This clone was detected only once. This chain connects TRBV7-2 to TRBJ2-5, with D uncertain. Germline V gene lookup returns CDR1 SGHTA and CDR2 FQGNSA. Deletions cut 1 base from V and 1 base from J, with 4 bases between. The CDR3 length is 13 residues. CDR3 region: CASSLGFQETQYF. CDR3 sequence (DNA): TGTGCCAGCAGCTTAGGATTCCAAGAGACCCAGTACTTC.